These 25 T cell receptor beta chains were sequenced from one sample in a study of T cells in Graves' hyperthyroidism and ophthalmopathy. RNA transcripts were the template for amplifying TCR beta CDR3 regions. During a first-round RT-PCR of the TCR CDR3, the HTBI primer set was used. One entry per CDR3 protein results from TCRdb running MiXCR on the multiplex PCR reads. This sample yields 400,000 to 500,000 distinct CDR3 sequences, of which about an eighth are seen a single time; 5.3% belongs to the top ten. Sequencing used blood. The source is a woman aged 18-35 years with Graves' hyperthyroidism.

This clonotype was recorded many times. This rearrangement joins TRBV18 to TRBJ2-5; 10 bases are a match to TRBD1. Germline trimming cut 3 bases from V and 5 bases from J; bases unmatched to any gene: 6. The CDR3 runs to 15 residues. The germline gives CDR1 KGHSH, CDR2 LQKENI. CDR3 coding DNA: TGTGCCAGCTCACCGACGACAGGGGGCCGGGAGACCCAGTACTTC. Translating gives CASSPTTGGRETQYF. Supplemented by reference TRBV18 and TRBJ2-5, the full variable domain reads NAGVMQNPRHLVRRRGQEARLRCSPMKGHSHVYWYRQLPEEGLKFMVYLQKENIIDESGMPKERFSAEFPKEGPSILRIQQVVRGDSAAYFCASSPTTGGRETQYFGPGTRLLVL.

This clonotype was counted a few times. The chain combines TRBV20-1 with TRBJ2-7; the match to TRBD1 covers 7 bases. Germline lookup yields CDR1 DFQATT and CDR2 SNEGSKA (reference sequence). This CDR3 has 18 amino acids. V shed 0 bases and J 4 bases; nucleotides not matched to a gene: 18. The CDR3 sequence: CSARETGAHPPGVYEQYF. CDR3 DNA sequence: TGCAGTGCTAGAGAAACAGGGGCCCATCCCCCCGGGGTTTACGAGCAGTACTTC.

This clonotype was seen ten or more times. The chain recombines TRBV5-6 with TRBJ1-2, with TRBD1 as a possible D gene (6 bases). The CDR3 is made up of 14 amino acids. The germline V gene has CDR1 SGHDT and CDR2 YYEEEE. V was trimmed by 4 bases and J by 10 bases, leaving 20 bases between them. The CDR3 is CASSLGDGGTIYTF. CDR3 in DNA: TGTGCCAGCAGCCTGGGGGACGGCGGGACAATCTACACCTTC.

The V call is TRBV7-3, the J call TRBJ2-7, with 10 bases matching TRBD2. The V gene's germline CDR1 is SGHTA and CDR2 FQGTGA. V shed 2 bases, J shed 2 bases, and the junction held 9 bases outside the gene matches. The CDR3 sequence is 17 residues long. For the CDR3, the DNA is TGTGCCAGCAGCTTACGGGCTAGCGGGAGTAGTGCCTACGAGCAGTACTTC. Protein sequence: CASSLRASGSSAYEQYF.

This clonotype was counted ten times or more. The chain recombines TRBV15 with TRBJ2-1; D is uncertain. The CDR3 is 14 amino acids. Deletions cut 0 bases from V and 3 bases from J, with 6 bases between. The V gene's germline CDR1 is LNHNV and CDR2 YYDKDF (reference sequence). This chain's CDR3 is CATSRDRGYNEQFF. The DNA for the CDR3 is TGTGCCACCAGCAGAGATCGAGGCTACAATGAGCAGTTCTTC.

The sample holds many counts of this clonotype. This CDR3 is CASSSGTEAFF. CDR3 nucleotides: TGTGCCAGCAGTTCGGGCACTGAAGCTTTCTTT. V is TRBV27 and J is TRBJ1-1; D not resolved. The CDR3 is made up of 11 amino acids. From germline, CDR1 is MNHEY and CDR2 SMNVEV (reference sequence). V lost 4 bases and J lost 4, with 4 bases in between.

V is TRBV7-3 and J is TRBJ2-5, with 8 nucleotides matching TRBD2. Germline loops: CDR1 SGHTA, CDR2 FQGTGA. The CDR3 contains 14 residues. V dropped 5 bases and J dropped 4; count of bases not matched to a gene: 6. For the CDR3, the DNA is TGTGCCAGCAGCCTCTCGGGAGGGGCAGAGACCCAGTACTTC. This codes for CASSLSGGAETQYF.

V usage is TRBV6-2 or TRBV6-3 and J usage is TRBJ2-2; D gene unclear. The ends were cut back, 6 bases at V and 1 base at J, with 18 bases in the middle. The germline V gene encodes CDR1 MNHEY and CDR2 SVGEGT. The CDR3 has 17 residues. The chain's CDR3 is CASSQLSGDLNTGELFF. CDR3 in DNA: TGTGCCAGCAGCCAGTTAAGTGGAGATTTGAACACCGGGGAGCTGTTTTTT.

This clonotype was seen ten or more times. The chain combines TRBV30 with TRBJ2-1; 7 positions match TRBD2. V dropped 5 bases and J dropped 9; count of bases not matched to a gene: 13. The length of the CDR3 is 14 residues. Germline CDR1 is GTSNPN and CDR2 is SVGIG (reference sequence). The CDR3 spells CAWSPAGVRSEQFF. In DNA, the CDR3 is TGTGCCTGGTCCCCGGCGGGAGTCCGTAGTGAGCAGTTCTTC. Complete variable domain (other parts from reference TRBV30 and TRBJ2-1): SQTIHQWPATLVQPVGSPLSLECTVEGTSNPNLYWYRQAAGRGLQLLFYSVGIGQISSEVPQNLSASRPQDRQFILSSKKLLLSDSGFYLCAWSPAGVRSEQFFGPGTRLTVL.

This clonotype was recorded a few times. The chain combines TRBV15 with TRBJ2-7; 9 bases line up with TRBD1. The CDR3 contains 16 residues. The trim removed 5 bases at V and 3 bases at J, leaving 11 bases unmatched. CDR1 and CDR2 from the germline V gene are LNHNV and YYDKDF (reference sequence). The DNA for the CDR3 is TGTGCCACCAGCGGTCGATGGACAGGGGTCTTCTACGAGCAGTACTTC. Protein: CATSGRWTGVFYEQYF.

The rearrangement joins TRBV12-3 or TRBV12-4 to TRBJ2-7, with a possible D match to TRBD1 (6 bases). The CDR3 extends over 12 amino acids. V lost 4 bases and J 5 bases, leaving 9 bases between the germline ends. The CDR3 sequence: CASSSRGHEQYF. In DNA form, the CDR3 reads TGTGCCAGCAGTTCCAGGGGACACGAGCAGTACTTC.

This clonotype came up many times. J is TRBJ1-1 and V is TRBV11-3; a weak D match, TRBD1 (5 bases). This CDR3 region has 13 residues. V lost 5 bases and J lost 1, with 8 bases in between. Germline V gene data show CDR1 as SGHNT and CDR2 as YENEEA. CDR3 residues: CASSATGNTEAFF. For the CDR3, the DNA is TGTGCCAGCAGCGCTACAGGGAACACTGAAGCTTTCTTT.

In this sample, this clonotype turned up many times. V usage is TRBV20-1 and J usage is TRBJ2-1, with D tentatively TRBD2 (6 bases). Between the trimmed V and J ends, which lost 1 base and 3 bases, there was a span of 13 bases. The germline V gene encodes CDR1 DFQATT and CDR2 SNEGSKA (reference sequence). This CDR3 is 15 amino acids long. The CDR3, as DNA: TGCAGTGCTAGAGCTCGGAGGGCCTTCTACAATGAGCAGTTCTTC. Its translation is CSARARRAFYNEQFF.

The chain couples TRBV6-1 to TRBJ2-2, with 7 bases aligning to TRBD2. The V gene's germline CDR1 is MNHNS and CDR2 SASEGT. With 2 bases clipped from V and 1 base from J, the junction kept 4 bases outside the gene matches. The CDR3 is made up of 16 amino acids. This CDR3 reads CASSESLAENTGELFF. Written as DNA, the CDR3 is TGTGCCAGCAGTGAATCCCTAGCGGAGAACACCGGGGAGCTGTTTTTT.

The chain carries TRBV12-3 or TRBV12-4 and TRBJ1-1; 12 bases are shared with TRBD1. This CDR3 region has 16 residues. J gave up 4 bases and V 5 bases, and 8 bases lay outside the gene matches. The CDR3 DNA reads as TGTGCCAGCAGTCTCGGGACAGGGGGCGCCGGCACTGAAGCTTTCTTT. This sequence encodes CASSLGTGGAGTEAFF.

In this sample, this clonotype turned up many times. This chain joins TRBV7-2 and TRBJ2-5, with a weak D call TRBD2 (5 bases). V lost 1 base to trimming and J lost 5 bases, with 11 bases between them. Germline-derived CDR1 and CDR2 are SGHTA and FQGNSA. The CDR3 runs to 14 residues. This CDR3 reads CASSLERRWETQYF. CDR3 nucleotide sequence: TGTGCCAGCAGCTTAGAGCGGCGGTGGGAGACCCAGTACTTC.

This clonotype has at least ten counts. V and J are TRBV5-5 and TRBJ2-7; D may be TRBD2 (6 bases). Trimming took off 3 bases at V and 7 bases at J, with 11 bases between the two ends. The CDR3 is made up of 12 amino acids. Germline V gene lookup returns CDR1 SGHKS and CDR2 YYEKEE (reference sequence). The DNA for the CDR3 is TGTGCCAGCAGCTGGGATGCGGGGGAGCAGTACTTC. This encodes CASSWDAGEQYF. Looking up the rest from reference TRBV5-5 and TRBJ2-7 gives the full variable domain: DAGVTQSPTHLIKTRGQQVTLRCSPISGHKSVSWYQQVLGQGPQFIFQYYEKEERGRGNFPDRFSARQFPNYSSELNVNALLLGDSALYLCASSWDAGEQYFGPGTRLTVT.

This clonotype was seen repeatedly, ten times or more. The V call is TRBV20-1, the J call TRBJ2-5; TRBD2 agrees at 13 bases. The CDR3 has 16 amino acids. V was pared by 3 bases and J by 5 bases, with 9 bases of the junction left unmatched. Germline CDR1 DFQATT, CDR2 SNEGSKA (reference sequence). CDR3 region: CSASGLAGAVGETQYF. The CDR3 nucleotides read TGCAGTGCTAGTGGACTAGCGGGAGCCGTAGGGGAGACCCAGTACTTC.

This clonotype has at least ten counts. The gene calls are TRBV2 and TRBJ1-2; no definite D call. The germline V gene encodes CDR1 SNHLY and CDR2 FYNNEI. V gave up 3 bases and J gave up 2 bases, with 10 bases separating them. The CDR3 contains 14 residues. Here the CDR3 DNA reads TGTGCCAGCAGTGATTTCCCAGAAAACTATGGCTACACCTTC. Its translation: CASSDFPENYGYTF.

The table lists this clonotype with many counts. The J gene is TRBJ1-1, the V gene TRBV11-2; tentative D call: TRBD1 (5 bases). In germline, CDR1 is SGHAT, CDR2 FQNNGV. Between the trimmed V and J ends, which lost 2 bases and 9 bases, there was a span of 19 bases. The CDR3 has 15 residues. CDR3 sequence (DNA): TGTGCCAGCAGCTTATCGGTGAGCGACGGGACGCAAGCTTTCTTT. Its protein is CASSLSVSDGTQAFF.

This chain connects TRBV7-9 to TRBJ1-1; TRBD1 matches at 7 bases. The CDR3 is 12 amino acids. With 5 bases clipped from V and 5 bases from J, the junction kept 2 bases outside the gene matches. In germline, CDR1 is SEHNR, CDR2 FQNEAQ (reference sequence). Here the CDR3 DNA reads TGTGCCAGCAGCCCGGGACAGACTGAAGCTTTCTTT. It specifies CASSPGQTEAFF.

This clonotype occurred a few times. The J gene is TRBJ2-7, the V gene TRBV7-6; 10 bases align to TRBD1. The junction had 15 bases not matched to a gene; V was cut back by 0 bases and J by 4 bases. This CDR3 spans 19 amino acids. Germline values: CDR1 SGHVS, CDR2 FNYEAQ. CDR3 DNA: TGTGCCAGCAGCTTAGCCGCCGGGACAGGGGAACGTTTGTTGTACGAGCAGTACTTC. Protein sequence: CASSLAAGTGERLLYEQYF.

This clonotype was counted a few times. The chain employs TRBV5-1 and TRBJ1-1; possibly TRBD1 for D (5 bases). CDR3 length equals 14 residues. V dropped 4 bases and J dropped 4 bases, with 14 bases sitting between them. CDR1 and CDR2 (germline): SGHRS, YFSETQ. CDR3 loop: CASSPDSGPTEAFF. As DNA, the CDR3 is TGCGCCAGCAGCCCAGACAGTGGGCCCACTGAAGCTTTCTTT.

The chain uses TRBV6-1 and TRBJ2-1; 9 positions match TRBD2. After removal of 6 bases from V and 6 bases from J, the junction contained 9 bases not matched to a gene. The CDR3 is 15 amino acids. Germline CDR1 and CDR2: MNHNS and SASEGT. CDR3 sequence reads: CASSRTSERFNEQFF. The CDR3 region has the DNA TGTGCCAGCAGCCGGACTAGCGAGAGGTTCAATGAGCAGTTCTTC.

This clonotype was seen ten or more times. The V call is TRBV27, the J call TRBJ2-5; D possibly matches TRBD1 or TRBD2 (5 bases each). Germline CDR1 reads MNHEY; CDR2 reads SMNVEV (reference sequence). Trimming shortened V by 7 bases and J by 5 bases, and 26 bases separated the two germline ends. The CDR3 is 17 residues long. The CDR3 nucleotides are TGTGCCAGCAAGCCTTCCCCGGGACCCAATAAGAGGGAGACCCAGTACTTC. Its protein is CASKPSPGPNKRETQYF.